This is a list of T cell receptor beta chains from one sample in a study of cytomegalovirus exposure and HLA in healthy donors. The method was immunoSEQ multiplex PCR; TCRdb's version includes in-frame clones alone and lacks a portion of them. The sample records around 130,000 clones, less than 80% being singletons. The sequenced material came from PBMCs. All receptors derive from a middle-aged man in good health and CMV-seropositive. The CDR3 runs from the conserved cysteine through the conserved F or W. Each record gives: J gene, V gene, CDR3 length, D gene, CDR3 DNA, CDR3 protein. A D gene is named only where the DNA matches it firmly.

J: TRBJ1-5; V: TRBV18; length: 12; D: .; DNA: TGTGCCAGCTCACCAGAGGGTCAGCCCCAGCATTTT; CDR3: CASSPEGQPQHF
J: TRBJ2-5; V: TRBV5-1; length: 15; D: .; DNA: TGCGCCAGCAGCTTGGCCGCAGGCCTCCAAGAGACCCAGTACTTC; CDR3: CASSLAAGLQETQYF
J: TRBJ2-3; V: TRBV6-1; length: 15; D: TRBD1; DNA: TGTGCCAGCAGTCCCCGAACAGGGGCCGCAGATACGCAGTATTTT; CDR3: CASSPRTGAADTQYF
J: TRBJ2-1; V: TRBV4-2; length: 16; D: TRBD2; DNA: TGTGCCAGCAGCCAAGAGGGGACTAGCTCCCACAATGAGCAGTTCTTC; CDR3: CASSQEGTSSHNEQFF
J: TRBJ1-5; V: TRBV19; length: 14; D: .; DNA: TGTGCCCGGGAACTGTGGTCGGGCAATCAGCCCCAGCATTTT; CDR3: CARELWSGNQPQHF
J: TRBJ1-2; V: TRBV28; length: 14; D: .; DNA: TGTGCCAGCAGGTGGACACCTACTAACTATGGCTACACCTTC; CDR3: CASRWTPTNYGYTF
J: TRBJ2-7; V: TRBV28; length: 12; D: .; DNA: TGTGCCGGCAGTCCAGGGTTCCGGGAGCAGTACTTC; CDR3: CAGSPGFREQYF
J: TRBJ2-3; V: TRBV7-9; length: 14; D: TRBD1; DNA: TGTGCCAGCAGCTTAGGAGGGGGCGAAGATACGCAGTATTTT; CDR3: CASSLGGGEDTQYF
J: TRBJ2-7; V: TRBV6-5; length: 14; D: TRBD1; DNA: TGTGCCAGCAGTCACCGGGACAGGGGTTACGAGCAGTACTTC; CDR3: CASSHRDRGYEQYF
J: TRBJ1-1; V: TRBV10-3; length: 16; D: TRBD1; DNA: TGTGCCATCAGTGAGTCGACTCGAGACAGGGCCACTGAAGCTTTCTTT; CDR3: CAISESTRDRATEAFF
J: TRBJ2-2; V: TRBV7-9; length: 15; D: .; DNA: TGTGCCAGCAGCTCTCGGCAGGGCGCCACCGGGGAGCTGTTTTTT; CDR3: CASSSRQGATGELFF
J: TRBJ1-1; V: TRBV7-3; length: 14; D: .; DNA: TGTGCCAGCAGCTTAGGAGGGTGGAGGACTGAAGCTTTCTTT; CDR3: CASSLGGWRTEAFF
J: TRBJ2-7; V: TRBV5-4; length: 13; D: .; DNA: TGTGCCAGCAGCTTATCTTTAGTTTACGAGCAGTACTTC; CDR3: CASSLSLVYEQYF
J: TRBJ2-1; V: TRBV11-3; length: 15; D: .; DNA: TGTGCCAGCAGCTTAGGGGGCAGCTCCTACAATGAGCAGTTCTTC; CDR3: CASSLGGSSYNEQFF
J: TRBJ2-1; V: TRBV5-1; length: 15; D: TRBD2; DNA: TGCGCCAGCAGTTTCGGGGCGGGAGGGAGCAATGAGCAGTTCTTC; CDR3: CASSFGAGGSNEQFF
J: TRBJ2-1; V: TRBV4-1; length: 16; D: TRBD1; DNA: TGCGCCAGCAGCCAAGAGGACAGGTTCTCCTACAATGAGCAGTTCTTC; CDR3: CASSQEDRFSYNEQFF
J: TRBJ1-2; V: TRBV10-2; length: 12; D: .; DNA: TGCGCCAGCAGTGAGTCGGGGCTGGGCTACACCTTC; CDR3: CASSESGLGYTF